A single sample gave rise to the 24 T cell receptor beta chains below, sequenced in a study of T-cell memory formation after mild COVID-19. TCRdb redid the calling of the 5' RACE reads with MiXCR, one entry per CDR3 protein. This sample yields roughly 100,000 distinct CDR3 sequences, of which approximately 15% are seen a single time; 28% belongs to the top ten. Source material: PBMCs or a T cell subset sorted from them (not recorded which). All receptors come from an adult woman who had mild COVID-19 (a few samples of this study predate the infection). Cell type and time point are not known.

This clonotype occurred a few times. The rearrangement joins TRBV2 to TRBJ2-2, with 8 positions matching TRBD2. V dropped 5 bases and J dropped 0; count of bases not matched to a gene: 5. The V gene's germline CDR1 is SNHLY and CDR2 FYNNEI. CDR3 length: 16 residues. The CDR3, as DNA: TGTGCCAGCAGTCGCACTAGCGGAGCGAACACCGGGGAGCTGTTTTTT. Its translation: CASSRTSGANTGELFF.

This clonotype was seen a few times. J is TRBJ1-6 and V is TRBV20-1; 9 nucleotides match TRBD1. This CDR3 is 15 amino acids long. Germline CDR1 DFQATT, CDR2 SNEGSKA (reference sequence). Germline trimming cut 2 bases from V and 10 bases from J; bases unmatched to any gene: 9. CDR3 loop: CSARSRGTGSSPLHF. In DNA, the CDR3 is TGCAGTGCTAGATCCAGGGGGACAGGGAGCTCACCCCTCCACTTT.

The chain joins TRBV5-1 to TRBJ1-5, with TRBD1 matching 9 bases. The V gene's germline CDR1 is SGHRS and CDR2 YFSETQ. The CDR3 is made up of 13 amino acids. With 2 bases clipped from V and 6 bases from J, the junction kept 0 bases outside the gene matches. In DNA, the CDR3 is TGCGCCAGCAGCTTACAGGGGGCTCAGCCCCAGCATTTT. Its protein is CASSLQGAQPQHF. Variable domain in full (rest from reference TRBV5-1 and TRBJ1-5): KAGVTQTPRYLIKTRGQQVTLSCSPISGHRSVSWYQQTPGQGLQFLFEYFSETQRNKGNFPGRFSGRQFSNSRSEMNVSTLELGDSALYLCASSLQGAQPQHFGDGTRLSIL.

The chain couples TRBV7-6 to TRBJ2-7; TRBD1 is a possible D gene (6 bases). CDR3 length equals 15 residues. V was pared by 5 bases and J by 0 bases, with 14 bases between. Germline-derived CDR1 and CDR2 are SGHVS and FNYEAQ. The CDR3 DNA sequence: TGTGCCAGCAGCCACGCACAGGGATACTCCTACGAGCAGTACTTC. Translating it yields CASSHAQGYSYEQYF.

This clonotype has more than one count but fewer than ten. The chain joins TRBV19 to TRBJ2-1; the D gene is possibly TRBD1 (6 bases). This CDR3 spans 12 amino acids. V lost 10 bases to trimming and J lost 6 bases, with 13 bases between them. The germline gives CDR1 LNHDA, CDR2 SQIVND (reference sequence). CDR3 sequence (DNA): TGTGCCACCCTCACAGGGTTCAATGAGCAGTTCTTC. Amino acid sequence: CATLTGFNEQFF. Full variable domain (outside the CDR3, taken from reference TRBV19 and TRBJ2-1): DGGITQSPKYLFRKEGQNVTLSCEQNLNHDAMYWYRQDPGQGLRLIYYSQIVNDFQKGDIAEGYSVSREKKESFPLTVTSAQKNPTAFYLCATLTGFNEQFFGPGTRLTVL.

V is TRBV29-1 and J is TRBJ2-7, with a possible D match to TRBD1 (6 bases). From germline, CDR1 is SQVTM and CDR2 ANQGSEA. V was clipped by 3 bases and J by 0 bases, with 6 bases between them. There are 12 residues in the CDR3. The CDR3 DNA sequence: TGCAGCGTTGAGGACAGCTCCTACGAGCAGTACTTC. As protein: CSVEDSSYEQYF.

The chain joins TRBV5-1 to TRBJ2-1; tentative D call: TRBD2 (6 bases). V shed 4 bases and J shed 5 bases, with 22 bases lying between them. Germline loops: CDR1 SGHRS, CDR2 YFSETQ. This CDR3 is 17 amino acids long. CDR3 nucleotides: TGCGCCAGCAGCGGAGGGGCAGGAACCGGGAACCACAATGAGCAGTTCTTC. Its translation is CASSGGAGTGNHNEQFF.

The gene calls are TRBV29-1 and TRBJ2-1; weak D call: TRBD1 (5 bases). Deletions cut 2 bases from V and 4 bases from J, with 12 bases between. In germline, CDR1 is SQVTM, CDR2 ANQGSEA. The CDR3 extends over 14 amino acids. The CDR3: CSVEPQDKYNEQFF. The CDR3 DNA sequence: TGCAGCGTTGAACCTCAGGACAAATACAATGAGCAGTTCTTC.

The chain recombines TRBV7-2 with TRBJ2-5; tentative D call: TRBD1 (6 bases). The CDR3 is 16 amino acids. V dropped 5 bases and J dropped 1 base, with 17 bases sitting between them. Germline CDR1 and CDR2: SGHTA and FQGNSA. The CDR3 loop reads CASSPLTGLLQETQYF. Written as DNA, the CDR3 is TGTGCCAGCAGCCCTCTAACAGGGTTACTCCAAGAGACCCAGTACTTC.

This clonotype was counted between two and nine times. This CDR3 reads CSVEPPLATSSYNEQFF. CDR3 nucleotides: TGCAGCGTTGAACCCCCGCTAGCGACTAGCTCCTACAATGAGCAGTTCTTC. The rearrangement joins TRBV29-1 to TRBJ2-1; D perhaps matches TRBD2 (6 bases). The CDR3 runs 17 residues. Between the trimmed V and J ends, which lost 2 bases and 0 bases, there was a span of 17 bases. Germline loops: CDR1 SQVTM, CDR2 ANQGSEA.

The chain couples TRBV27 to TRBJ1-1; D might be TRBD1 (5 bases). V lost 2 bases and J lost 4, with 17 bases in between. CDR1 MNHEY and CDR2 SMNVEV come from the germline V gene (reference sequence). This CDR3 is 16 amino acids long. The CDR3 DNA reads as TGTGCCAGCAGTTTAGTGAGCGAGGGTGGGACCACTGAAGCTTTCTTT. This encodes CASSLVSEGGTTEAFF.

The chain employs TRBV11-2 and TRBJ2-3; 13 bases are a match to TRBD2. V shed 4 bases and J 1 base; nucleotides not matched to a gene: 11. Germline assignment: CDR1 SGHAT and CDR2 FQNNGV. The CDR3 is made up of 19 amino acids. The CDR3 sequence: CASSSTEPGLAGGTDTQYF. For the CDR3, the DNA is TGTGCCAGCAGCTCCACAGAACCTGGACTAGCGGGGGGCACAGATACGCAGTATTTT.

The sample holds a few counts of this clonotype. The CDR3 reads CASSFIQSGTAYNEQFF. The CDR3 nucleotides read TGTGCCAGCAGCTTCATTCAGTCCGGGACAGCCTACAATGAGCAGTTCTTC. The V and J genes are TRBV7-9 and TRBJ2-1; 7 bases fit TRBD1. CDR1 is SEHNR and CDR2 is FQNEAQ in the germline V gene (reference sequence). The V segment lost 3 bases and the J segment 2 bases; nucleotides outside the gene matches: 10. This CDR3 is built from 17 residues.

This clonotype was seen a handful of times. The V and J genes are TRBV7-8 and TRBJ2-5; the match to TRBD2 covers 9 bases. The germline V gene encodes CDR1 SGHVS and CDR2 FQNEAQ. CDR3 length: 15 residues. Trimming took 4 bases from V and 5 from J; bases not matched to a gene: 8. The CDR3 DNA reads as TGTGCCAGCAGCTATCCTAGCGGGGTGGATGAGACCCAGTACTTC. Protein: CASSYPSGVDETQYF. Based on the CDR3 plus reference TRBV7-8 and TRBJ2-5, the full variable domain is GAGVSQSPRYKVAKRGQDVALRCDPISGHVSLFWYQQALGQGPEFLTYFQNEAQLDKSGLPSDRFFAERPEGSVSTLKIQRTQQEDSAVYLCASSYPSGVDETQYFGPGTRLLVL.

This clonotype was detected a few times. This sequence joins TRBV6-5 and TRBJ2-7; TRBD2 matches at 10 bases. With 7 bases clipped from V and 2 bases from J, the junction kept 8 bases outside the gene matches. This CDR3 is 15 amino acids long. The germline CDR1 and CDR2 sequences are MNHEY and SVGAGI. This chain's CDR3 is CASTPGTSVTYEQYF. The CDR3 nucleotides read TGTGCCAGCACCCCCGGGACTAGCGTTACCTACGAGCAGTACTTC.

This clonotype came up a few times. In nucleotides, the CDR3 is TGTGCCAGCAGCTCAGGGACAGTCTTGGCTGAAGCTTTCTTT. It codes for CASSSGTVLAEAFF. J is TRBJ1-1 and V is TRBV5-4, with 7 bases fitting TRBD1. The CDR3 extends over 14 amino acids. Unmatched junction bases numbered 8, after V lost 3 bases and J lost 6 bases. The germline V gene encodes CDR1 SGHNT and CDR2 YYREEE (reference sequence). Full variable domain (remainder filled in from reference TRBV5-4 and TRBJ1-1): ETGVTQSPTHLIKTRGQQVTLRCSSQSGHNTVSWYQQALGQGPQFIFQYYREEENGRGNFPPRFSGLQFPNYSSELNVNALELDDSALYLCASSSGTVLAEAFFGQGTRLTVV.

The genes are TRBV7-2 and TRBJ1-4, with D possibly being TRBD1 (6 bases). The CDR3 is 17 residues long. Germline V gene sequence: CDR1 SGHTA, CDR2 FQGNSA. Trimming removed 5 bases at V and 6 bases at J, with 22 bases between. The CDR3 here is CASSRNLWGAPDEKLFF. CDR3 nucleotide sequence: TGTGCCAGCAGCCGTAACTTATGGGGGGCGCCGGATGAAAAACTGTTTTTT.

CDR3 loop: CASSLGWGLDTEAFF. DNA of the CDR3: TGCGCCAGCAGCTTGGGCTGGGGCCTGGACACTGAAGCTTTCTTT. The chain has TRBV5-1 and TRBJ1-1; a possible D gene is TRBD1 (5 bases). The germline CDR1 and CDR2 sequences are SGHRS and YFSETQ. V was cut by 0 bases and J by 3 bases, with 12 bases left in between. The length of the CDR3 is 15 residues.

This chain connects TRBV5-1 to TRBJ2-1; 8 bases match TRBD2. The ends lost 3 bases at V and 3 bases at J; junction bases unmatched: 8. CDR1 and CDR2 from the germline V gene are SGHRS and YFSETQ. The CDR3 consists of 16 residues. The CDR3 sequence: CASSSGGSGDYNEQFF. The CDR3 DNA reads as TGCGCCAGCAGCTCTGGAGGTAGCGGGGACTACAATGAGCAGTTCTTC. Based on the CDR3 plus reference TRBV5-1 and TRBJ2-1, the full variable domain is KAGVTQTPRYLIKTRGQQVTLSCSPISGHRSVSWYQQTPGQGLQFLFEYFSETQRNKGNFPGRFSGRQFSNSRSEMNVSTLELGDSALYLCASSSGGSGDYNEQFFGPGTRLTVL.

This chain joins TRBV7-9 and TRBJ2-7; possible D gene TRBD1, 6 bases. The length of the CDR3 is 16 residues. The germline V gene encodes CDR1 SEHNR and CDR2 FQNEAQ (reference sequence). V lost 5 bases to trimming and J lost 1 base, with 18 bases between them. The CDR3 coding sequence is TGTGCCAGCAGCGCCAATGGGGGCTGGGGTTCCTACGAGCAGTACTTC. This codes for CASSANGGWGSYEQYF.

The chain's CDR3 is CATSRTGDSNQPQHF. Here the CDR3 DNA reads TGTGCCACCAGCAGAACCGGGGACTCCAATCAGCCCCAGCATTTT. The chain couples TRBV15 to TRBJ1-5; possibly TRBD1 for D (5 bases). This CDR3 is built from 15 residues. V lost 2 bases and J lost 3, with 11 bases in between. Germline V CDR1 and CDR2: LNHNV, YYDKDF (reference sequence).

The V and J genes are TRBV4-1 and TRBJ1-2, with 9 bases aligning to TRBD1. CDR1 is MGHRA and CDR2 is YSYEKL in the germline V gene. CDR3 length equals 14 residues. V gave up 4 bases and J gave up 3 bases; unmatched junction bases: 3. CDR3 residues: CASSPGDRDYGYTF. The CDR3 bases are TGCGCCAGCAGCCCAGGGGACAGGGACTATGGCTACACCTTC.

J is TRBJ1-1 and V is TRBV4-1, with D maybe TRBD1 (5 bases). The germline V and J ends were trimmed by 4 bases and 1 base, with 10 bases remaining between them. The CDR3 is made up of 14 amino acids. Germline V gives CDR1 MGHRA, CDR2 YSYEKL. This CDR3 is CASSPQGGNTEAFF. The CDR3 DNA is TGCGCCAGCAGCCCGCAGGGTGGGAACACTGAAGCTTTCTTT.

This clonotype occurred a few times. J is TRBJ2-1 and V is TRBV6-1, with 10 bases fitting TRBD2. With 4 bases clipped from V and 3 bases from J, the junction kept 3 bases outside the gene matches. This CDR3 comprises 15 residues. The germline gives CDR1 MNHNS, CDR2 SASEGT. CDR3 protein: CASSGLAGVYNEQFF. DNA of the CDR3: TGTGCCAGCAGTGGTCTAGCGGGAGTCTACAATGAGCAGTTCTTC.